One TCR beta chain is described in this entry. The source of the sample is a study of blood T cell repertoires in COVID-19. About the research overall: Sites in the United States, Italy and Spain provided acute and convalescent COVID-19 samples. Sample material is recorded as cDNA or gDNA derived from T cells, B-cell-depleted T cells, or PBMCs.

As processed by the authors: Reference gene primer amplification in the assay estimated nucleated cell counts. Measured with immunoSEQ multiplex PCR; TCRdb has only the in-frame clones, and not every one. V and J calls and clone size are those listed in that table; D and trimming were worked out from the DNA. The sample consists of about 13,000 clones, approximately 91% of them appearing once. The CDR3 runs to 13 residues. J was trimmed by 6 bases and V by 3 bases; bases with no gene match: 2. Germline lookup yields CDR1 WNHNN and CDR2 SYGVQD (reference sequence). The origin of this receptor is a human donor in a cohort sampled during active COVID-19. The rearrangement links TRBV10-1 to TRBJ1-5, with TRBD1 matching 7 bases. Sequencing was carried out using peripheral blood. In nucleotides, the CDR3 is TGCGCCAGCAGTGAAGGGGGCGGTCAGCCCCAGCATTTT. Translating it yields CASSEGGGQPQHF.